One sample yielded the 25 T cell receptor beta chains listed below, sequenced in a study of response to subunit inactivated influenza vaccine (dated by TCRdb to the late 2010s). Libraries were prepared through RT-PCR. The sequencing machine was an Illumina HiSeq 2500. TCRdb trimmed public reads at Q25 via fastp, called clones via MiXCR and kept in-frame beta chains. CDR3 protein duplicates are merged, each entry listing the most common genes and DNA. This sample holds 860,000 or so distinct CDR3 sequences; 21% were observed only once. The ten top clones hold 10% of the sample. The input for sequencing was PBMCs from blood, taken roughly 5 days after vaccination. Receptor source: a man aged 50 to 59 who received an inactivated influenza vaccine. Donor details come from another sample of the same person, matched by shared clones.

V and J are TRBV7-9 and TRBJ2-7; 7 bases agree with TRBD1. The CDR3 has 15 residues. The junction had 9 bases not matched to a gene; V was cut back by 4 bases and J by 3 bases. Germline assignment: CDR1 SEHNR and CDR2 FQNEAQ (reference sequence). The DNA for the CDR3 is TGTGCCAGCAGCTCAGACAGGGAGAAAGGCTACGAGCAGTACTTC. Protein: CASSSDREKGYEQYF.

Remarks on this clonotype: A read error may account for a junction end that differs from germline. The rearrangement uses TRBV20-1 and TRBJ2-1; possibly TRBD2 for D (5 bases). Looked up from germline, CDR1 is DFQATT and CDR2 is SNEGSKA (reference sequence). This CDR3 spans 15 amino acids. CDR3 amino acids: CSDRHKRFSYNEQFF. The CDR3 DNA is TGCAGTGATAGACATAAGCGGTTCTCCTACAATGAGCAGTTCTTC.

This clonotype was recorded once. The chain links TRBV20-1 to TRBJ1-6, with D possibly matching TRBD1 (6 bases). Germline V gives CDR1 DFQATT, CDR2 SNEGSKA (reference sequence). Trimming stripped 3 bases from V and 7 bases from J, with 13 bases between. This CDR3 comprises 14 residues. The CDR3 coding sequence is TGCAGTGCTAGTAGGGGGGAAGGCAATTCACCCCTCCACTTT. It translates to CSASRGEGNSPLHF.

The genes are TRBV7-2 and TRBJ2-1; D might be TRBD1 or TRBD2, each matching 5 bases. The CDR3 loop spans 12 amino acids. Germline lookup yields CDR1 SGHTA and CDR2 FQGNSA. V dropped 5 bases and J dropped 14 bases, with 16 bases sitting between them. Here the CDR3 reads CASSAGTGYEFF. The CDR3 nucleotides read TGTGCCAGCAGCGCCGGGACGGGCTATGAGTTCTTC.

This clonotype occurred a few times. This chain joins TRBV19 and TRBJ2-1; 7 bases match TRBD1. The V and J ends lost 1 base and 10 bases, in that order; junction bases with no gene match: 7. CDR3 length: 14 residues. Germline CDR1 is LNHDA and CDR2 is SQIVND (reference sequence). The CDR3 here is CASSIGTGLDEQFF. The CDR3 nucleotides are TGTGCCAGTAGTATAGGGACAGGCCTGGACGAGCAGTTCTTC.

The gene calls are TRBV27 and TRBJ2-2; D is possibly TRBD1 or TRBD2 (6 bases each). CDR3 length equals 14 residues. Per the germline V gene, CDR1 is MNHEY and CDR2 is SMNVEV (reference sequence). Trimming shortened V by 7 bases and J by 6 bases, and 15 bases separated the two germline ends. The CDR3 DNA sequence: TGTGCCAGCAATGTCGTCGGGGGCCCCGGGGAGCTGTTTTTT. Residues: CASNVVGGPGELFF.

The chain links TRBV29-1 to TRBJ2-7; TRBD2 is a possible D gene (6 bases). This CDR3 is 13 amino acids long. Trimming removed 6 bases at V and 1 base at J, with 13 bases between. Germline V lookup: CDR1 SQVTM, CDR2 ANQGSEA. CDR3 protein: CSVRDGPSYEQYF. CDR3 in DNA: TGCAGCGTGCGGGACGGACCTTCCTACGAGCAGTACTTC.

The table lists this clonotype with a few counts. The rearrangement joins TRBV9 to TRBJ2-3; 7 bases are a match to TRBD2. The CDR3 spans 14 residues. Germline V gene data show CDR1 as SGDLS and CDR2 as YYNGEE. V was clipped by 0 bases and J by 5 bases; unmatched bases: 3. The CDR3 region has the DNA TGTGCCAGCAGCGTAGAAGCGGGACTAGATACGCAGTATTTT. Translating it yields CASSVEAGLDTQYF.

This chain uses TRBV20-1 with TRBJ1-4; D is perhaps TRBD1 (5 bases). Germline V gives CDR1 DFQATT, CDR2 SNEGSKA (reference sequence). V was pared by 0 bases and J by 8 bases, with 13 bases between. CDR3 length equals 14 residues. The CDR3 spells CSARDTQGLEKLFF. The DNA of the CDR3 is TGCAGTGCTAGAGATACCCAGGGATTGGAAAAACTGTTTTTT.

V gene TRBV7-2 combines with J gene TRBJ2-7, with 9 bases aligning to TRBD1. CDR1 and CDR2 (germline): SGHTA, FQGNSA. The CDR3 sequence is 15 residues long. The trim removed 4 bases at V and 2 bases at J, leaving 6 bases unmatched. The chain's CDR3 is CASSYQGQGAYEQYF. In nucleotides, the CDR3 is TGTGCCAGCAGCTATCAGGGACAGGGTGCCTACGAGCAGTACTTC.

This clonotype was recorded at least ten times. Written as DNA, the CDR3 is TGTGCCAGCAGCTTAACGCGAACTGAAGCTTTCTTT. Amino acids: CASSLTRTEAFF. The chain joins TRBV7-2 to TRBJ1-1; the D is unclear. V lost 2 bases to trimming and J lost 5 bases, with 6 bases between them. In germline, CDR1 is SGHTA, CDR2 FQGNSA. The CDR3 is 12 residues long.

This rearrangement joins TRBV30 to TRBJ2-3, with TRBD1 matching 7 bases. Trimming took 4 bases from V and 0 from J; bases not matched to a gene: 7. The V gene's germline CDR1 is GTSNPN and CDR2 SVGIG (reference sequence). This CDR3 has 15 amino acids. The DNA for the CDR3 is TGTGCCTGGACGGGACAGTCAACTAGCACAGATACGCAGTATTTT. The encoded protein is CAWTGQSTSTDTQYF.

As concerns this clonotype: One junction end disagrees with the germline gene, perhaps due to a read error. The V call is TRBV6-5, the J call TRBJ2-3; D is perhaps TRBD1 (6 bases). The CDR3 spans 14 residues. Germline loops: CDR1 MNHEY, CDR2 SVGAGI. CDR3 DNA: TGTGCCAGCAGTTCCTGGACAGCCACAGATACGCGGTATTTT. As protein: CASSSWTATDTRYF.

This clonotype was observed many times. As DNA, the CDR3 is TGCAGCGTTGGACAGGGGCAGTACGAGCAGTACTTC. This encodes CSVGQGQYEQYF. J is TRBJ2-7 and V is TRBV29-1; 8 nucleotides agree with TRBD1. The germline V gene encodes CDR1 SQVTM and CDR2 ANQGSEA. The CDR3 contains 12 residues. J was trimmed by 4 bases and V by 4 bases; bases with no gene match: 3.

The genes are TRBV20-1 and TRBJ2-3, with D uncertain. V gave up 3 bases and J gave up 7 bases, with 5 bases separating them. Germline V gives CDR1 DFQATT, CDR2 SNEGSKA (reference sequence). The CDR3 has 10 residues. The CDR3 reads CSARANTQYF. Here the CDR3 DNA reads TGCAGTGCTAGGGCCAATACGCAGTATTTT.

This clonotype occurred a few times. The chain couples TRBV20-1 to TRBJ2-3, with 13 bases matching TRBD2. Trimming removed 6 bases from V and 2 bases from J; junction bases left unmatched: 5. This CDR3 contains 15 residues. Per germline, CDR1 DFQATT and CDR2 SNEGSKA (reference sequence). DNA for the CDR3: TGCAGTGCCTCCGGACTAGCGGGGGCCACAGATACGCAGTATTTT. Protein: CSASGLAGATDTQYF.

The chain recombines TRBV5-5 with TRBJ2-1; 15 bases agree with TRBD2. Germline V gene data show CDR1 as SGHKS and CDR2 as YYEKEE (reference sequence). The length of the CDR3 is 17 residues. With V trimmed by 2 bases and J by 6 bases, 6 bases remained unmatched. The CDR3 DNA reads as TGTGCCAGCAGCTTTGGACTAGCGGGAGGGCCCGTCAATGAGCAGTTCTTC. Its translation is CASSFGLAGGPVNEQFF.

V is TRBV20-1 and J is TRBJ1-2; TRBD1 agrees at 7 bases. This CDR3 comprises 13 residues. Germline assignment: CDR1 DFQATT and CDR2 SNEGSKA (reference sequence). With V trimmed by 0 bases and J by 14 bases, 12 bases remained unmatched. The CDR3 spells CSARDRDSTNPTF. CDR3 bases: TGCAGTGCTAGAGACCGGGACAGCACTAACCCGACCTTC.

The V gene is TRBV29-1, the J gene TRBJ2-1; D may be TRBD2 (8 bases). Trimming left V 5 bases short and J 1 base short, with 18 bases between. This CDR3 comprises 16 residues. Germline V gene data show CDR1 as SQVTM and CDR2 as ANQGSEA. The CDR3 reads CSVRGGRGLSYNEQFF. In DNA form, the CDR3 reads TGCAGCGTTCGGGGGGGGAGGGGGCTTTCCTACAATGAGCAGTTCTTC.

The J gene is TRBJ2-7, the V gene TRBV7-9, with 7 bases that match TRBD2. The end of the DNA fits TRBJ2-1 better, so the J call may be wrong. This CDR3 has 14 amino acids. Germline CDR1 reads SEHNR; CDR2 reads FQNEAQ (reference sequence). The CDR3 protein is CASSAPGLPYEQFF. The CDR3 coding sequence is TGTGCCAGCAGCGCCCCGGGACTACCCTACGAGCAGTTCTTC.

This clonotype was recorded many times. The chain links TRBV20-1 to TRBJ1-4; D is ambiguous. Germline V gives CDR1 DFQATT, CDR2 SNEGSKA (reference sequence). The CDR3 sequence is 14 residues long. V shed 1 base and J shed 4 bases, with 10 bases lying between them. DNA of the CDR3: TGCAGTGCTAGAGGGAGGGCTTATAATGAAAAACTGTTTTTT. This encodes CSARGRAYNEKLFF.

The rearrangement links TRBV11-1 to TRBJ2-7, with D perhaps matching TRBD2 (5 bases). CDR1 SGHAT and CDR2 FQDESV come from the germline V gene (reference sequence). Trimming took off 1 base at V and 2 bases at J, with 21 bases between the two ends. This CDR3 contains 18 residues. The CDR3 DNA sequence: TGTGCCAGCAGCTTAGAGCGGTCCGGGGTCCCCCCTACCTACGAGCAGTACTTC. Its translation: CASSLERSGVPPTYEQYF.

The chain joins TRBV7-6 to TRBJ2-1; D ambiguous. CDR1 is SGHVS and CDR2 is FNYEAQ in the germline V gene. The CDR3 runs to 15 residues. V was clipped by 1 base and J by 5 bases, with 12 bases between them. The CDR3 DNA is TGTGCCAGCAGCTTAGAGCTGATAACCAACAATGAGCAGTTCTTC. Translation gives CASSLELITNNEQFF.

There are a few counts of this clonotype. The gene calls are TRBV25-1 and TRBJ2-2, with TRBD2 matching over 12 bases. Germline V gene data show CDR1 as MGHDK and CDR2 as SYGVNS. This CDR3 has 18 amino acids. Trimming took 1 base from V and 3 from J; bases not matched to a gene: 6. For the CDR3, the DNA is TGTGCCAGCAGTGAATTGTCTAGCGGGAGGGCCTACACCGGGGAGCTGTTTTTT. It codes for CASSELSSGRAYTGELFF.

The DNA for the CDR3 is TGTGCCAGCAGTGAGAACAGGGGGCAGGAGACCCAGTACTTC. Amino acids: CASSENRGQETQYF. The chain has TRBV6-1 and TRBJ2-5; 9 bases match TRBD1. The germline V gene has CDR1 MNHNS and CDR2 SASEGT. J lost 5 bases, V lost 3 bases, and 4 bases had no gene match. This CDR3 contains 14 residues.